Following are 10 T cell receptor beta chains from one sample sequenced in a study of lymphopenia after photon versus proton radiotherapy. Only in-frame clones appear in the TCRdb table, and some are missing; sequencing was by immunoSEQ multiplex PCR. The sample yields around 33,000 clones, 75% to 90% seen once. Here the sequenced sample was peripheral blood, taken from a patient treated with proton-based radiotherapy. Receptor source: a woman aged 70-85 years with pancreatic cancer. Some clones in this sample may be carry-over from other donors' samples.

V is TRBV27 and J is TRBJ1-5; D possibly corresponds to TRBD1 (6 bases). This CDR3 spans 15 amino acids. Per germline, CDR1 MNHEY and CDR2 SMNVEV (reference sequence). The V and J ends lost 5 bases and 5 bases respectively, with 16 bases between them. The CDR3, as DNA: TGTGCCAGCAGTCCCCGCCAGGGGTTACATCAGCCCCAGCATTTT. It translates to CASSPRQGLHQPQHF.

This chain joins TRBV6-1 and TRBJ1-1; D is unresolved. Trimming left V 8 bases short and J 1 base short, with 11 bases between. This CDR3 region has 13 residues. Germline CDR1 MNHNS, CDR2 SASEGT. CDR3 loop: CASLGWENTEAFF. CDR3 sequence (DNA): TGTGCCAGCTTAGGGTGGGAGAACACTGAAGCTTTCTTT.

V usage is TRBV4-2 and J usage is TRBJ2-2; 10 nucleotides match TRBD2. The V and J ends lost 0 bases and 5 bases, in that order; junction bases with no gene match: 6. The CDR3 loop spans 17 amino acids. In germline, CDR1 is LGHNA, CDR2 YNFKEQ. The CDR3 sequence is CASSQDPAGGWTGELFF. The CDR3 nucleotides are TGTGCCAGCAGCCAAGACCCAGCGGGAGGGTGGACCGGGGAGCTGTTTTTT.

This chain links TRBV7-2 with TRBJ2-1; D possibly corresponds to TRBD1 (5 bases). CDR3 size: 12 residues. V was shortened by 1 base and J by 15 bases, with 13 bases between the two germline ends. Per the germline V gene, CDR1 is SGHTA and CDR2 is FQGNSA. Here the CDR3 reads CASSLEVRAPFF. CDR3 nucleotides: TGTGCCAGCAGCTTAGAGGTCAGGGCTCCGTTCTTC.

This chain joins TRBV5-1 and TRBJ2-2; TRBD1 aligns across 8 bases. Germline trimming cut 4 bases from V and 4 bases from J; bases unmatched to any gene: 3. CDR1 is SGHRS, CDR2 YFSETQ, per germline. There are 14 residues in the CDR3. Here the CDR3 DNA reads TGCGCCAGCAGCACGGGACAGGCCACCGGGGAGCTGTTTTTT. Protein sequence: CASSTGQATGELFF.

On this clone: This CDR3 is also generated by other DNA sequences in the sample. This chain links TRBV5-1 with TRBJ1-6; tentative D call: TRBD1 (6 bases). V lost 0 bases and J 8 bases, leaving 12 bases between the germline ends. Germline-derived CDR1 and CDR2 are SGHRS and YFSETQ. The CDR3 runs 15 residues. The CDR3 spells CASSLEGGRDSPLHF. For the CDR3, the DNA is TGCGCCAGCAGCTTGGAGGGGGGTCGGGATTCACCCCTCCACTTT.

The genes are TRBV25-1 and TRBJ1-1; D unresolved. Germline V gene data show CDR1 as MGHDK and CDR2 as SYGVNS. V gave up 6 bases and J gave up 5 bases, with 10 bases separating them. The CDR3 is 12 amino acids. The CDR3 DNA reads as TGTGCCAGCAGAATCAGCAGAACTGAAGCTTTCTTT. Translation: CASRISRTEAFF.

The chain joins TRBV28 to TRBJ2-7; the match to TRBD1 covers 10 bases. CDR3 size: 16 residues. The germline V gene has CDR1 MDHEN and CDR2 SYDVKM. The V and J ends lost 5 bases and 3 bases, in that order; junction bases with no gene match: 10. In DNA form, the CDR3 reads TGTGCCAGCAGTGGACTCGGGACAGGGGTTGGCTACGAGCAGTACTTC. Protein sequence: CASSGLGTGVGYEQYF.

The chain links TRBV27 to TRBJ2-7, with D perhaps matching TRBD2 (6 bases). Deletions cut 5 bases from V and 3 bases from J, with 11 bases between. CDR1 is MNHEY and CDR2 is SMNVEV in the germline V gene (reference sequence). This CDR3 is 13 amino acids long. CDR3 residues: CASSPGTLYEQYF. CDR3 DNA: TGTGCCAGCAGTCCCGGGACTCTCTACGAGCAGTACTTC.

This clone was counted between two and nine times. The chain employs TRBV5-4 and TRBJ1-5; D gene uncertain. Germline CDR1 SGHNT, CDR2 YYREEE (reference sequence). CDR3 size: 12 residues. Trimming pared 0 bases from V and 10 bases from J, leaving 8 bases between. CDR3 loop: CASSLGSAPQHF. The CDR3 DNA sequence: TGTGCCAGCAGCTTGGGAAGTGCTCCCCAGCATTTT.